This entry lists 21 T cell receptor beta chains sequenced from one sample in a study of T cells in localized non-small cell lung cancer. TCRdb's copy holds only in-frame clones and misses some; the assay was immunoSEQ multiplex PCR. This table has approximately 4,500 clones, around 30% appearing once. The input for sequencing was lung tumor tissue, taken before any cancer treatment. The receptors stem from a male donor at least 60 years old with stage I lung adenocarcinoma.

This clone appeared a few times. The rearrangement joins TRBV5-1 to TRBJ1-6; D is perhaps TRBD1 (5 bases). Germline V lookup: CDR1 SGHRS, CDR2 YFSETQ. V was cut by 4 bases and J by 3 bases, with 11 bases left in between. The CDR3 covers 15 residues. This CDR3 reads CASSRQGDYNSPLHF. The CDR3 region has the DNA TGCGCCAGCAGCAGGCAAGGGGACTATAATTCACCCCTCCACTTT.

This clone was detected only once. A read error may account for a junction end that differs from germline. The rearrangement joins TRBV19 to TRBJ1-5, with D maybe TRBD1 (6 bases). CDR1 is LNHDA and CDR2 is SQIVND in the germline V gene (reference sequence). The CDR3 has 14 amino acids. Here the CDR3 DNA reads TGTGCCAGTAGTTTAGACAGGAGCAATCAGCCCCAGCATTTT. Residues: CASSLDRSNQPQHF. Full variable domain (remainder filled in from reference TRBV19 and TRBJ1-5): DGGITQSPKYLFRKEGQNVTLSCEQNLNHDAMYWYRQDPGQGLRLIYYSQIVNDFQKGDIAEGYSVSREKKESFPLTVTSAQKNPTAFYLCASSLDRSNQPQHFGDGTRLSIL.

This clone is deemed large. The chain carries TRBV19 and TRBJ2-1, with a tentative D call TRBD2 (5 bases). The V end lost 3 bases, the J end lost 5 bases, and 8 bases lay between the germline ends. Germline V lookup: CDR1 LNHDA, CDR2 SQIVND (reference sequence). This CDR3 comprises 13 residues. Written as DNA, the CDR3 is TGTGCCAGTAGTATGAATAGCGACAATGAGCAGTTCTTC. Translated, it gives CASSMNSDNEQFF.

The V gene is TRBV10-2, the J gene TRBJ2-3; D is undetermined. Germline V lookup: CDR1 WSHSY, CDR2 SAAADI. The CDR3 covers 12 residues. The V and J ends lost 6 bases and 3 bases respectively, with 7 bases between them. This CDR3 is CASRGNTDTQYF. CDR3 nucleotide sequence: TGCGCCAGCAGGGGGAATACAGATACGCAGTATTTT.

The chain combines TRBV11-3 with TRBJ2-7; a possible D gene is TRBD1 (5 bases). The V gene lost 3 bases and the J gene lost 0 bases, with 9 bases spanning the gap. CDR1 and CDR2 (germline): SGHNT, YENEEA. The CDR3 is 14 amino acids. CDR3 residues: CASSFGDSSYEQYF. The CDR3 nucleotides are TGTGCCAGCAGCTTCGGAGACAGCTCCTACGAGCAGTACTTC.

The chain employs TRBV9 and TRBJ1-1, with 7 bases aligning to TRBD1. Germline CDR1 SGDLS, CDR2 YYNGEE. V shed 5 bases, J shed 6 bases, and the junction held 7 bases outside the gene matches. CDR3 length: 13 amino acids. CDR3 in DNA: TGTGCCAGCAGGGGACAGCACGACGCTGAAGCTTTCTTT. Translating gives CASRGQHDAEAFF.

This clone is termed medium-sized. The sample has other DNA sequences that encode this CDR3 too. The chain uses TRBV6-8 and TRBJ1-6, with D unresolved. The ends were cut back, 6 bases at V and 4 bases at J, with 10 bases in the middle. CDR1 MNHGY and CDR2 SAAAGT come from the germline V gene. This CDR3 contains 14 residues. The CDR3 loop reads CASSSGPYNSPLHF. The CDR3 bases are TGTGCCAGCAGCTCTGGCCCATATAATTCACCCCTCCACTTT.

The CDR3 DNA reads as TGTGCCAGCAGTCCTTTACGACAGGGCTCCTATGAAAAACTGTTTTTT. Protein sequence: CASSPLRQGSYEKLFF. The chain has TRBV6-8 and TRBJ1-4, with 7 bases matching TRBD1. In germline, CDR1 is MNHGY, CDR2 SAAAGT. Germline trimming cut 5 bases from V and 6 bases from J; bases unmatched to any gene: 12. This CDR3 is built from 16 residues.

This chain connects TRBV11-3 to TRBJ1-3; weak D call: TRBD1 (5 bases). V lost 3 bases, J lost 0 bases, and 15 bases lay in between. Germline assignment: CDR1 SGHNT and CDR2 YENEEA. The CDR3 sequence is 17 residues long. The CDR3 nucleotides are TGTGCCAGCAGCTTGGGACCCCTACAGAACTCTGGAAACACCATATATTTT. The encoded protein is CASSLGPLQNSGNTIYF.

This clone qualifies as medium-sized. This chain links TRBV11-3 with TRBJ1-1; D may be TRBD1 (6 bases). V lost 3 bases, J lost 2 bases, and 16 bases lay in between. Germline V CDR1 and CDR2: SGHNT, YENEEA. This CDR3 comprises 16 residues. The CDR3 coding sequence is TGTGCCAGCAGCTTGGAATTAGTACAGGGAAACACTGAAGCTTTCTTT. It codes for CASSLELVQGNTEAFF.

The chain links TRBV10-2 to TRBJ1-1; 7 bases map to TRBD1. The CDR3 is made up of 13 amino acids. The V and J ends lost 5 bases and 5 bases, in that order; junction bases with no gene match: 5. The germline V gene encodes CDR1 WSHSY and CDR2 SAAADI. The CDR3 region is CASSQGVTTEAFF. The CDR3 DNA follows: TGCGCCAGCAGTCAGGGGGTAACAACTGAAGCTTTCTTT.

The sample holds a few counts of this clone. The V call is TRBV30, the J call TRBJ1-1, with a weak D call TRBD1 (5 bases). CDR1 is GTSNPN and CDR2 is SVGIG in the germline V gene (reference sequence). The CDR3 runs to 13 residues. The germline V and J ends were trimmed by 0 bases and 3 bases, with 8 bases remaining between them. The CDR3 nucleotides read TGTGCCTGGAGTGTAGGGGAGGACACTGAAGCTTTCTTT. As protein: CAWSVGEDTEAFF.

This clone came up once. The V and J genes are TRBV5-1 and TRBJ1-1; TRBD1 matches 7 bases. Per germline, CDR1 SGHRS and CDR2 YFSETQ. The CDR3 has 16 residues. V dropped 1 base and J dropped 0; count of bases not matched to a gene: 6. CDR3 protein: CASSLNSGQLNTEAFF. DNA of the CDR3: TGCGCCAGCAGCTTGAATTCGGGACAGTTGAACACTGAAGCTTTCTTT.

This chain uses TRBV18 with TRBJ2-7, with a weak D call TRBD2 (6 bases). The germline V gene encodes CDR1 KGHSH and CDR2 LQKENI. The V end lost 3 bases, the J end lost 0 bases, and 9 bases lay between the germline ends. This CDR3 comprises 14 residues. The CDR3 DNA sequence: TGTGCCAGCTCACCGGGACTCCTCTCCTACGAGCAGTACTTC. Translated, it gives CASSPGLLSYEQYF.

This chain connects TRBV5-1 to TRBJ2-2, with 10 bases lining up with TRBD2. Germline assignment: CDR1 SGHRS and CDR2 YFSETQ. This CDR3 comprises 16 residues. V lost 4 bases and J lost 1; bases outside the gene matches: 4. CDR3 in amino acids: CASSEGLARNTGELFF. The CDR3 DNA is TGCGCCAGCAGCGAGGGACTAGCGAGGAACACCGGGGAGCTGTTTTTT.

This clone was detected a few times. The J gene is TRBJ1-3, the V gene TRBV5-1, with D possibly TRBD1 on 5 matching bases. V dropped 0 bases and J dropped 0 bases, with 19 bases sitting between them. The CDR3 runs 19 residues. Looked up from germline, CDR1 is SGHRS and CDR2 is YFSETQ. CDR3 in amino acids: CASSLGVVGLLSSGNTIYF. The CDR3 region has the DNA TGCGCCAGCAGCTTGGGGGTAGTGGGACTCTTGAGCTCTGGAAACACCATATATTTT. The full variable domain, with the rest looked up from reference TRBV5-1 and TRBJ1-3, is KAGVTQTPRYLIKTRGQQVTLSCSPISGHRSVSWYQQTPGQGLQFLFEYFSETQRNKGNFPGRFSGRQFSNSRSEMNVSTLELGDSALYLCASSLGVVGLLSSGNTIYFGEGSWLTVV.

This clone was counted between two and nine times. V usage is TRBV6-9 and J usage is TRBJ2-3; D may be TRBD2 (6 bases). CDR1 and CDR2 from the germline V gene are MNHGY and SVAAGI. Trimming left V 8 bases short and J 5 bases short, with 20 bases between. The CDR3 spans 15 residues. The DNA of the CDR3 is TGTGCCAGCGAATTTGCGGGAATAGGAATAGATACGCAGTATTTT. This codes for CASEFAGIGIDTQYF.

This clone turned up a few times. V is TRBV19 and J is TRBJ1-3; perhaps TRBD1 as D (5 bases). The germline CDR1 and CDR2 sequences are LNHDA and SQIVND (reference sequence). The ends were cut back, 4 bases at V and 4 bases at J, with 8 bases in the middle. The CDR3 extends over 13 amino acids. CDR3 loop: CASSTTVGNTIYF. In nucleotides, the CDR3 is TGTGCCAGTAGTACGACAGTCGGAAACACCATATATTTT.

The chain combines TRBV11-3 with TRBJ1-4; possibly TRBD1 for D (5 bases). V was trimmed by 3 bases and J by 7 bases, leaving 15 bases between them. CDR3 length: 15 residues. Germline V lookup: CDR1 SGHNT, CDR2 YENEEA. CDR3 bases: TGTGCCAGCAGCTTGTCTTGGGGCGCGGGTGAAAAACTGTTTTTT. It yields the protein CASSLSWGAGEKLFF.

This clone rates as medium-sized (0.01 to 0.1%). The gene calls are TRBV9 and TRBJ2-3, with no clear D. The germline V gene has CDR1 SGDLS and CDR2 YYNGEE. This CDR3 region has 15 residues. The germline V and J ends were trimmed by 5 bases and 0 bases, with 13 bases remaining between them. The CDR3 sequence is CASSESNLSTDTQYF. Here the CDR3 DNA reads TGTGCCAGCAGTGAGTCTAACCTAAGCACAGATACGCAGTATTTT.

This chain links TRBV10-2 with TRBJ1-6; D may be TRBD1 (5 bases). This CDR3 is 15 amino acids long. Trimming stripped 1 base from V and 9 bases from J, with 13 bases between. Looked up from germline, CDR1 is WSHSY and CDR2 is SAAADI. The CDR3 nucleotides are TGCGCCAGCAGTGAGTTGGGGACGGGTGGTTCACCCCTCCACTTT. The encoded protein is CASSELGTGGSPLHF.